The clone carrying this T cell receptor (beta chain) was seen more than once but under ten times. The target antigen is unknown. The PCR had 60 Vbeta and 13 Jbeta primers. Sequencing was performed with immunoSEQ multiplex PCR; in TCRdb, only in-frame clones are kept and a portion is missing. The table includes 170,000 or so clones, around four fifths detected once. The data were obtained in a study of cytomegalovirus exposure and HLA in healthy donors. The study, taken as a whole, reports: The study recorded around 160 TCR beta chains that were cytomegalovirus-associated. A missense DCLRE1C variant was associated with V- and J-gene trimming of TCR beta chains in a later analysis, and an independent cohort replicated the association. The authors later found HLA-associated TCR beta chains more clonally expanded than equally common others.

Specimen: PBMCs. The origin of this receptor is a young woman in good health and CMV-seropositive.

CDR3 amino acids: CASSFTTGRNQPQHF. The CDR3 DNA reads TGTGCCAGCAGTTTTACCACAGGGCGCAATCAGCCCCAGCATTTT. The chain recombines TRBV28 with TRBJ1-5; D perhaps matches TRBD1 (6 bases). The CDR3 covers 15 residues. The germline V and J ends were trimmed by 3 bases and 2 bases, with 11 bases remaining between them. CDR1 and CDR2 (germline): MDHEN, SYDVKM.